What follows describes a single T cell receptor beta chain. Study processing details: Nucleated cell counts were estimated from reference gene primer amplification. Clones were read by immunoSEQ multiplex PCR, and TCRdb kept only the in-frame ones, dropping some. Clone size and V and J calls were adopted from that table, with D and trimming inferred from the DNA. Of 180,000 or so clones detected, more than 80% appear once; the ten largest clones hold 6.5% to 10%. This entry belongs to a study of blood T cell repertoires in COVID-19. Germline CDR1 and CDR2: SGHRS and YFSETQ. This CDR3 is built from 14 residues. Between the trimmed V and J ends, which lost 5 bases and 5 bases, there was a span of 15 bases.

This rearrangement joins TRBV5-1 to TRBJ2-3, with D tentatively TRBD1 (7 bases). The source of this sequence is a woman aged 55-75 years with acute or convalescent COVID-19. Sequenced: peripheral blood. CDR3 nucleotides: TGCGCCAGCAGAGGAGGGGGCGATGGAGATACGCAGTATTTT. It yields the protein CASRGGGDGDTQYF.